The entry below gives a single T cell receptor (beta chain) sequence along with its context. Germline V gene lookup returns CDR1 SNHLY and CDR2 FYNNEI. V was pared by 2 bases and J by 8 bases, with 15 bases between. The CDR3 sequence is 14 residues long. This entry belongs to a study of T cells in localized non-small cell lung cancer. Libraries were prepared by immunoSEQ multiplex PCR; TCRdb keeps only in-frame clonotypes and omits some of them. The sample has fewer than 100,000 clones, roughly 89% seen once. The sample consisted of peripheral blood, taken before any cancer treatment. The V and J genes are TRBV2 and TRBJ1-2, with a possible D match to TRBD1 (5 bases). The sequence was collected from a man aged 35 to 70 with stage I squamous cell lung carcinoma. CDR3 amino acids: CASSENTRGLGYTF. The CDR3 bases are TGTGCCAGCAGTGAAAACACGCGGGGGTTGGGCTACACCTTC.